This TCR beta chain originates from a study of human T cells and chemical hapten exposure. Study outcomes and limitations: Expanded TCRs made up significantly more big CDR3 similarity clusters than controls did.

This clonotype was seen a handful of times. The antigen is undetermined. Germline CDR1 and CDR2: MDHEN and SYDVKM. The junction had 6 bases not matched to a gene; V was cut back by 3 bases and J by 6 bases. This CDR3 is 14 amino acids long. Unique molecular identifiers were attached to individual cDNA molecules within the library. TCRdb reprocessed the RACE reads via MiXCR and lists one record per CDR3 protein. Of roughly 100,000 distinct CDR3 sequences in the sample, under 35% are singletons; the top ten hold roughly 2.6%. Regarding time point: patch test 3, about 24 weeks after DPC sensitization. Treatment in this sample: therapeutic diphenylcyclopropenone sensitization with weekly scalp DPC. Total RNA was extracted from unfractionated whole blood.

The sample in question was whole blood, obtained in connection with sensitization to the hapten diphenylcyclopropenone (DPC). The receptor was derived from a man in his forties with alopecia areata. Some clones in this sample may be carry-over from other donors' samples. V gene TRBV28 combines with J gene TRBJ2-3, with 7 nucleotides matching TRBD1. The CDR3 region has the DNA TGTGCCAGCAGTTTTAACACAGGGGTGGATACGCAGTATTTT. Amino acid sequence: CASSFNTGVDTQYF.